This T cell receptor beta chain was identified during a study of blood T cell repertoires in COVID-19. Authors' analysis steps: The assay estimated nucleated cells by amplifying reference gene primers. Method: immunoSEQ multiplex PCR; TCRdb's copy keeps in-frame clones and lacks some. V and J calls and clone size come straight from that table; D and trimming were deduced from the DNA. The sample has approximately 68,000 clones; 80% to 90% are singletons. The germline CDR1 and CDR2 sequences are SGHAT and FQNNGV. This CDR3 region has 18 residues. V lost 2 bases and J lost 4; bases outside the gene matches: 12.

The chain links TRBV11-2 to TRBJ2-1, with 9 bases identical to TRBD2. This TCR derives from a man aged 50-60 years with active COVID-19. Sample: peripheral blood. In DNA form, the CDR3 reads TGTGCCAGCAGCTTAAAAGTAGACCAGCTAGCGGGATACAATGAGCAGTTCTTC. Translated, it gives CASSLKVDQLAGYNEQFF.